The rows below give T cell receptor beta chains drawn from one sample of a study of blood T cell repertoires in COVID-19. Method: immunoSEQ multiplex PCR; TCRdb's copy keeps in-frame clones and lacks some. The repertoire has about 200,000 clones, roughly 85% of them found once; the top ten carry 3.5% to 4%. Material for sequencing was PBMCs or T cells enriched from blood (not recorded which). The receptors originated from a woman aged 40 to 55 with acute COVID-19. Both conserved end residues are part of each CDR3. The order of the fields is clone size, D gene, V gene, J gene, CDR3 protein, CDR3 DNA. A D gene is named only where the DNA matches it firmly. Clone size is given for some rows only: seen once, a few or many times, or a class if the clone is expanded.

clone_size: -
d_call: TRBD2
v_call: TRBV3-1/TRBV3-2
j_call: TRBJ2-1
cdr3_aa: CASSQHNKGLAGVKVF
cdr3_nt: TGTGCCAGCAGCCAACACAACAAGGGACTAGCGGGAGTAAAGGTCTTC

clone_size: -
d_call: TRBD2
v_call: TRBV7-9
j_call: TRBJ2-5
cdr3_aa: CASSPGLAGEETQYF
cdr3_nt: TGTGCCAGCAGTCCCGGACTAGCGGGAGAAGAGACCCAGTACTTC

clone_size: -
d_call: -
v_call: TRBV7-2
j_call: TRBJ2-1
cdr3_aa: CASSLNPLSSYNEQFF
cdr3_nt: TGTGCCAGCAGCTTAAACCCTCTTAGCTCCTACAATGAGCAGTTCTTC

clone_size: -
d_call: TRBD1
v_call: TRBV9
j_call: TRBJ1-2
cdr3_aa: CASSTGGNYGYTF
cdr3_nt: TGTGCCAGCAGCACAGGGGGAAACTATGGCTACACCTTC

clone_size: -
d_call: TRBD2
v_call: TRBV7-2
j_call: TRBJ2-1
cdr3_aa: CASSLHGTRGTEQFF
cdr3_nt: TGTGCCAGCAGCTTACATGGGACTAGGGGGACTGAGCAGTTCTTC

clone_size: -
d_call: TRBD2
v_call: TRBV27
j_call: TRBJ2-1
cdr3_aa: CASSLVTGGHEQFF
cdr3_nt: TGTGCCAGCAGTTTGGTGACGGGAGGGCATGAGCAGTTCTTC

clone_size: -
d_call: TRBD1
v_call: TRBV3-1/TRBV3-2
j_call: TRBJ2-1
cdr3_aa: CASSQERPSGGSEQFF
cdr3_nt: TGTGCCAGCAGCCAAGAAAGACCCTCAGGGGGAAGTGAGCAGTTCTTC

clone_size: -
d_call: -
v_call: TRBV6-6
j_call: TRBJ1-1
cdr3_aa: CASSQGPGGTEAFF
cdr3_nt: TGTGCCAGCAGTCAGGGACCTGGAGGGACTGAAGCTTTCTTT

clone_size: -
d_call: -
v_call: TRBV7-2
j_call: TRBJ2-1
cdr3_aa: CASAFNRENEQFF
cdr3_nt: TGTGCCAGCGCCTTTAACCGGGAGAATGAGCAGTTCTTC

clone_size: -
d_call: -
v_call: TRBV3-1/TRBV3-2
j_call: TRBJ2-7
cdr3_aa: CASSQDLAGAPWEQYF
cdr3_nt: TGTGCCAGCAGCCAAGATCTGGCAGGGGCTCCTTGGGAGCAGTACTTC

clone_size: -
d_call: TRBD1
v_call: TRBV29-1
j_call: TRBJ2-7
cdr3_aa: CSAVDRVVSEQYF
cdr3_nt: TGCAGCGCCGTGGACAGGGTGGTATCCGAGCAGTACTTC

clone_size: few
d_call: TRBD1
v_call: TRBV9
j_call: TRBJ2-1
cdr3_aa: CASSVLATDRANNEQFF
cdr3_nt: TGTGCCAGCAGCGTCCTCGCAACGGACAGGGCAAACAATGAGCAGTTCTTC

clone_size: -
d_call: TRBD2
v_call: TRBV10-3
j_call: TRBJ2-2
cdr3_aa: CANRAGLTGELFF
cdr3_nt: TGTGCCAACAGAGCGGGATTAACCGGGGAGCTGTTTTTT

clone_size: -
d_call: -
v_call: TRBV27
j_call: TRBJ2-3
cdr3_aa: CASSLGLRLDTQYF
cdr3_nt: TGTGCCAGCAGCCTGGGACTCAGATTAGATACGCAGTATTTT

clone_size: -
d_call: TRBD2
v_call: TRBV25-1
j_call: TRBJ2-7
cdr3_aa: CASQQTSGSYEQYF
cdr3_nt: TGTGCCAGCCAACAAACTAGCGGGAGTTACGAGCAGTACTTC

clone_size: -
d_call: -
v_call: TRBV3-1/TRBV3-2
j_call: TRBJ1-6
cdr3_aa: CASSQGTDNSPLHF
cdr3_nt: TGTGCCAGCAGCCAAGGGACAGATAATTCACCCCTCCACTTT

clone_size: -
d_call: TRBD1
v_call: TRBV27
j_call: TRBJ2-7
cdr3_aa: CASSRDRDPFYEQYF
cdr3_nt: TGTGCCAGCAGCAGGGACAGGGACCCCTTCTACGAGCAGTACTTC

clone_size: -
d_call: -
v_call: TRBV21-1
j_call: TRBJ1-5
cdr3_aa: CASREQGGDQPQHF
cdr3_nt: TGTGCCAGCAGGGAACAGGGTGGGGATCAGCCCCAGCATTTT

clone_size: once
d_call: TRBD1
v_call: TRBV19
j_call: TRBJ1-1
cdr3_aa: CASSMDRFLNTEAFF
cdr3_nt: TGTGCCAGTAGTATGGACAGGTTCCTGAACACTGAAGCTTTCTTT

clone_size: -
d_call: TRBD2
v_call: TRBV7-3
j_call: TRBJ2-1
cdr3_aa: CASSLALAGYNEQFF
cdr3_nt: TGTGCCAGCAGCTTAGCGCTAGCGGGTTACAATGAGCAGTTCTTC

clone_size: -
d_call: -
v_call: TRBV13
j_call: TRBJ2-1
cdr3_aa: CASSLLGDFPYHEQFF
cdr3_nt: TGTGCCAGCAGCTTGCTCGGGGACTTCCCGTATCATGAGCAGTTCTTC

clone_size: -
d_call: TRBD1
v_call: TRBV6-5
j_call: TRBJ2-2
cdr3_aa: CASRQGENTGELFF
cdr3_nt: TGTGCCAGCAGACAGGGGGAGAACACCGGGGAGCTGTTTTTT

clone_size: -
d_call: -
v_call: TRBV19
j_call: TRBJ2-7
cdr3_aa: CASSPRTSIKYEQYF
cdr3_nt: TGTGCCAGTAGTCCCAGGACTTCCATTAAGTACGAGCAGTACTTC

clone_size: -
d_call: -
v_call: TRBV27
j_call: TRBJ2-5
cdr3_aa: CASSSLAGRETQYF
cdr3_nt: TGTGCCAGCAGTTCTCTCGCGGGGAGGGAGACCCAGTACTTC

clone_size: -
d_call: -
v_call: TRBV12-3/TRBV12-4
j_call: TRBJ1-6
cdr3_aa: CASTRTGNSPLHF
cdr3_nt: TGTGCCAGCACCCGGACTGGAAATTCACCCCTCCACTTT

clone_size: -
d_call: TRBD1
v_call: TRBV7-3
j_call: TRBJ2-1
cdr3_aa: CASSSQPTGVSYNEQFF
cdr3_nt: TGTGCCAGCAGCTCCCAGCCTACAGGGGTTTCCTACAATGAGCAGTTCTTC

clone_size: -
d_call: TRBD2
v_call: TRBV2
j_call: TRBJ2-3
cdr3_aa: CASSDLGLAITDTQYF
cdr3_nt: TGTGCCAGCAGTGACCTGGGACTAGCGATCACAGATACGCAGTATTTT

clone_size: -
d_call: TRBD2
v_call: TRBV24-1
j_call: TRBJ2-3
cdr3_aa: CATSERSGSPDTQYF
cdr3_nt: TGTGCCACCAGTGAGAGGAGCGGGAGTCCAGATACGCAGTATTTT